Listed below are T cell receptor beta chains from one sample, sequenced in a study of PD-1 blockade in classical Hodgkin lymphoma. Some clones are missing from TCRdb's copy, which holds only in-frame ones; the method was immunoSEQ multiplex PCR. The sample includes approximately 50,000 clones, about 88% of them seen just once. The sample in question was peripheral blood mononuclear cells (PBMCs), obtained before the second cycle of nivolumab. These receptors were collected from a human donor with classical Hodgkin lymphoma. The CDR3 runs from the conserved cysteine through the conserved F or W. D genes are given only for firm matches. Not all rows give a size; the values are once, few, many and, for expanded clones, a class.

abundance: -; j_gene: TRBJ2-3; v_gene: TRBV7-9; d_gene: TRBD1; CDR3aa: CASSSEGTGGVRGDTQYF; CDR3nt: TGTGCCAGCAGCTCGGAGGGGACAGGGGGCGTCCGGGGAGATACGCAGTATTTT
abundance: -; j_gene: TRBJ1-2; v_gene: TRBV5-1; d_gene: TRBD1; CDR3aa: CASSPDRGMNGYTF; CDR3nt: TGCGCCAGCAGCCCGGACAGGGGGATGAATGGCTACACCTTC
abundance: -; j_gene: TRBJ1-1; v_gene: TRBV7-2; d_gene: TRBD1; CDR3aa: CASSLGTGGTLVPEAFF; CDR3nt: TGTGCCAGCAGCCTTGGGACAGGGGGTACCCTGGTGCCTGAAGCTTTCTTT
abundance: -; j_gene: TRBJ2-7; v_gene: TRBV10-3; d_gene: -; CDR3aa: CAISEVGTSSYEQYF; CDR3nt: TGTGCCATCAGTGAAGTAGGGACAAGCTCCTACGAGCAGTACTTC
abundance: -; j_gene: TRBJ1-5; v_gene: TRBV4-1; d_gene: -; CDR3aa: CASSQDPAGHLSNQPQHF; CDR3nt: TGCGCCAGCAGCCAAGATCCGGCAGGCCACCTTAGCAATCAGCCCCAGCATTTT
abundance: -; j_gene: TRBJ1-5; v_gene: TRBV6-1; d_gene: -; CDR3aa: CASSQAGVGDNQPQHF; CDR3nt: TGTGCCAGCAGTCAAGCGGGTGTAGGTGACAATCAGCCCCAGCATTTT
abundance: -; j_gene: TRBJ1-5; v_gene: TRBV19; d_gene: TRBD1; CDR3aa: CASSIPGTGSNQPQHF; CDR3nt: TGTGCCAGTAGTATCCCCGGGACAGGGAGCAATCAGCCCCAGCATTTT
abundance: -; j_gene: TRBJ1-5; v_gene: TRBV7-9; d_gene: -; CDR3aa: CASSLSGDQPQHF; CDR3nt: TGTGCCAGCAGCTTATCAGGGGATCAGCCCCAGCATTTT
abundance: -; j_gene: TRBJ1-1; v_gene: TRBV2; d_gene: -; CDR3aa: CASNLRTVEAFF; CDR3nt: TGTGCCAGCAACCTAAGGACAGTTGAAGCTTTCTTT
abundance: few; j_gene: TRBJ1-1; v_gene: TRBV9; d_gene: -; CDR3aa: CASSVVGAGEAFF; CDR3nt: TGTGCCAGCAGCGTAGTGGGGGCGGGTGAAGCTTTCTTT
abundance: -; j_gene: TRBJ2-7; v_gene: TRBV7-9; d_gene: -; CDR3aa: CASSITGYEQYF; CDR3nt: TGTGCCAGCAGCATTACAGGCTACGAGCAGTACTTC
abundance: -; j_gene: TRBJ1-6; v_gene: TRBV7-9; d_gene: -; CDR3aa: CASRLQSSYNSPLHF; CDR3nt: TGTGCCAGCAGGCTGCAGAGCTCCTATAATTCACCCCTCCACTTT
abundance: -; j_gene: TRBJ1-2; v_gene: TRBV29-1; d_gene: TRBD1; CDR3aa: CSGVRTGGGYTF; CDR3nt: TGCAGCGGAGTCCGGACAGGGGGCGGCTACACCTTC
abundance: -; j_gene: TRBJ1-4; v_gene: TRBV6-6; d_gene: -; CDR3aa: CASSAGDTLNEKLFF; CDR3nt: TGTGCCAGCAGTGCTGGGGACACCCTGAATGAAAAACTGTTTTTT
abundance: -; j_gene: TRBJ2-6; v_gene: TRBV14; d_gene: -; CDR3aa: CASSQVGRSGANVLTF; CDR3nt: TGTGCCAGCAGCCAGGTGGGCCGCTCTGGGGCCAACGTCCTGACTTTC
abundance: -; j_gene: TRBJ1-2; v_gene: TRBV2; d_gene: -; CDR3aa: CASLGGGNYGYTF; CDR3nt: TGTGCCAGCCTCGGTGGAGGCAACTATGGCTACACCTTC
abundance: once; j_gene: TRBJ2-7; v_gene: TRBV19; d_gene: TRBD1; CDR3aa: CASRRTGSYEQYF; CDR3nt: TGTGCCAGTAGGCGGACAGGGTCCTACGAGCAGTACTTC
abundance: -; j_gene: TRBJ2-5; v_gene: TRBV5-1; d_gene: -; CDR3aa: CASSLEQTQETQYF; CDR3nt: TGCGCCAGCAGCTTGGAACAGACCCAAGAGACCCAGTACTTC
abundance: -; j_gene: TRBJ2-7; v_gene: TRBV7-8; d_gene: TRBD2; CDR3aa: CASIPREGPSYEQYF; CDR3nt: TGTGCCAGCATCCCACGGGAGGGGCCCTCCTACGAGCAGTACTTC
abundance: once; j_gene: TRBJ2-3; v_gene: TRBV6-6; d_gene: -; CDR3aa: CASRLDLVDTDTQYF; CDR3nt: TGTGCCAGCAGGTTGGACCTAGTTGACACAGATACGCAGTATTTT
abundance: -; j_gene: TRBJ2-5; v_gene: TRBV2; d_gene: -; CDR3aa: CASSDTRRNQETQYF; CDR3nt: TGTGCCAGCAGCGATACCCGACGGAACCAAGAGACCCAGTACTTC
abundance: -; j_gene: TRBJ2-1; v_gene: TRBV7-9; d_gene: TRBD2; CDR3aa: CASSSWTSDYNEQFF; CDR3nt: TGTGCCAGCAGCTCCTGGACTAGTGATTACAATGAGCAGTTCTTC
abundance: -; j_gene: TRBJ2-5; v_gene: TRBV6-5; d_gene: TRBD2; CDR3aa: CASRISGGEETQYF; CDR3nt: TGTGCCAGCAGGATTAGCGGGGGGGAAGAGACCCAGTACTTC
abundance: -; j_gene: TRBJ2-7; v_gene: TRBV28; d_gene: -; CDR3aa: CASSGDNHLYEQYF; CDR3nt: TGTGCCAGCAGTGGGGACAACCACTTATACGAGCAGTACTTC
abundance: -; j_gene: TRBJ2-3; v_gene: TRBV5-5; d_gene: -; CDR3aa: CASSFPDKDTQYF; CDR3nt: TGTGCCAGCAGCTTTCCGGACAAGGATACGCAGTATTTT
abundance: -; j_gene: TRBJ2-7; v_gene: TRBV28; d_gene: -; CDR3aa: CASSLTHASSEQYF; CDR3nt: TGTGCCAGCAGCCTGACACACGCAAGCTCCGAGCAGTACTTC
abundance: -; j_gene: TRBJ1-1; v_gene: TRBV5-1; d_gene: -; CDR3aa: CASSLDAGWKTEAFF; CDR3nt: TGCGCCAGCAGCTTGGACGCAGGGTGGAAAACTGAAGCTTTCTTT
abundance: -; j_gene: TRBJ1-4; v_gene: TRBV7-9; d_gene: -; CDR3aa: CASSGLGVQEKLFF; CDR3nt: TGTGCCAGCAGCGGACTAGGAGTACAGGAAAAACTGTTTTTT
abundance: -; j_gene: TRBJ1-2; v_gene: TRBV5-1; d_gene: -; CDR3aa: CASSSGQTYGYTF; CDR3nt: TGCGCCAGCAGCTCTGGACAGACGTATGGCTACACCTTC
abundance: -; j_gene: TRBJ2-1; v_gene: TRBV18; d_gene: -; CDR3aa: CASSPLGTINEQFF; CDR3nt: TGTGCCAGCTCACCGTTAGGGACGATCAATGAGCAGTTCTTC
abundance: -; j_gene: TRBJ2-2; v_gene: TRBV5-1; d_gene: -; CDR3aa: CASSLANTGELFF; CDR3nt: TGCGCCAGCAGCTTGGCAAACACCGGGGAGCTGTTTTTT
abundance: -; j_gene: TRBJ1-1; v_gene: TRBV4-2; d_gene: TRBD1; CDR3aa: CASSHSRTGVNTEAFF; CDR3nt: TGTGCCAGCAGCCATTCCCGAACAGGGGTGAACACTGAAGCTTTCTTT
abundance: -; j_gene: TRBJ1-2; v_gene: TRBV11-2; d_gene: -; CDR3aa: CASSSPTGYGYTF; CDR3nt: TGTGCCAGCAGCTCCCCGACAGGCTATGGCTACACCTTC
abundance: -; j_gene: TRBJ2-2; v_gene: TRBV5-1; d_gene: TRBD2; CDR3aa: CASSFSGGATGELFF; CDR3nt: TGCGCCAGCAGCTTTAGCGGGGGGGCCACCGGGGAGCTGTTTTTT
abundance: few; j_gene: TRBJ2-3; v_gene: TRBV4-2; d_gene: TRBD2; CDR3aa: CASSQVGSGGGSYF; CDR3nt: TGTGCCAGCAGCCAAGTGGGTAGCGGGGGTGGGTCGTATTTT
abundance: -; j_gene: TRBJ1-5; v_gene: TRBV27; d_gene: -; CDR3aa: CASSAQWGLAQPQHF; CDR3nt: TGTGCCAGCAGTGCACAGTGGGGACTGGCTCAGCCCCAGCATTTT
abundance: few; j_gene: TRBJ2-3; v_gene: TRBV30; d_gene: -; CDR3aa: CAWRVTGGRDTQYF; CDR3nt: TGTGCCTGGAGGGTGACAGGAGGGAGGGATACGCAGTATTTT
abundance: -; j_gene: TRBJ2-7; v_gene: TRBV5-1; d_gene: -; CDR3aa: CASSLYSAQPYEQYF; CDR3nt: TGCGCCAGCAGCTTGTACTCCGCACAGCCCTACGAGCAGTACTTC
abundance: -; j_gene: TRBJ2-1; v_gene: TRBV7-9; d_gene: -; CDR3aa: CASSSSVSRGHHEQFF; CDR3nt: TGTGCCAGCAGCTCCTCCGTAAGTAGGGGACACCATGAGCAGTTCTTC
abundance: -; j_gene: TRBJ1-1; v_gene: TRBV21-1; d_gene: -; CDR3aa: CASSKAQGTPNTEAFF; CDR3nt: TGTGCCAGCAGCAAAGCGCAGGGGACACCGAACACTGAAGCTTTCTTT
abundance: few; j_gene: TRBJ1-2; v_gene: TRBV7-9; d_gene: TRBD1; CDR3aa: CASSWTGEGYGYTF; CDR3nt: TGTGCCAGCAGCTGGACAGGGGAGGGCTATGGCTACACCTTC
abundance: -; j_gene: TRBJ2-3; v_gene: TRBV7-9; d_gene: -; CDR3aa: CASRPSGTKEANF; CDR3nt: TGTGCCAGCAGACCCTCCGGGACAAAGGAAGCAAATTTT
abundance: once; j_gene: TRBJ2-1; v_gene: TRBV11-2; d_gene: -; CDR3aa: CASSLNGGEHEQFF; CDR3nt: TGTGCCAGCAGCTTAAATGGTGGGGAGCATGAGCAGTTCTTC
abundance: -; j_gene: TRBJ1-6; v_gene: TRBV5-1; d_gene: TRBD1; CDR3aa: CASSLGRDRGGSPLHF; CDR3nt: TGCGCCAGCAGCTTGGGCCGGGACAGGGGTGGTTCACCCCTCCACTTT
abundance: once; j_gene: TRBJ2-7; v_gene: TRBV5-1; d_gene: -; CDR3aa: CASSFSGYPGYEQYF; CDR3nt: TGCGCCAGCAGCTTTTCAGGTTACCCCGGGTACGAGCAGTACTTC
abundance: once; j_gene: TRBJ1-2; v_gene: TRBV7-9; d_gene: -; CDR3aa: CASSQGLYGYTF; CDR3nt: TGTGCCAGCAGCCAGGGACTATATGGCTACACCTTC
abundance: -; j_gene: TRBJ2-7; v_gene: TRBV29-1; d_gene: TRBD1; CDR3aa: CSVVRQGGNEQYF; CDR3nt: TGCAGCGTTGTCCGACAGGGTGGGAACGAGCAGTACTTC
abundance: -; j_gene: TRBJ2-7; v_gene: TRBV5-6; d_gene: TRBD1; CDR3aa: CASSFRAAGGTYEQYF; CDR3nt: TGTGCCAGCAGCTTCAGAGCGGCAGGGGGAACCTACGAGCAGTACTTC
abundance: -; j_gene: TRBJ1-1; v_gene: TRBV5-1; d_gene: -; CDR3aa: CASSLAGDEAFF; CDR3nt: TGCGCCAGCAGCTTGGCCGGGGATGAAGCTTTCTTT
abundance: -; j_gene: TRBJ2-1; v_gene: TRBV5-1; d_gene: TRBD1; CDR3aa: CASSLVGTGGNEQFF; CDR3nt: TGCGCCAGCAGCTTGGTGGGGACAGGGGGCAATGAGCAGTTCTTC